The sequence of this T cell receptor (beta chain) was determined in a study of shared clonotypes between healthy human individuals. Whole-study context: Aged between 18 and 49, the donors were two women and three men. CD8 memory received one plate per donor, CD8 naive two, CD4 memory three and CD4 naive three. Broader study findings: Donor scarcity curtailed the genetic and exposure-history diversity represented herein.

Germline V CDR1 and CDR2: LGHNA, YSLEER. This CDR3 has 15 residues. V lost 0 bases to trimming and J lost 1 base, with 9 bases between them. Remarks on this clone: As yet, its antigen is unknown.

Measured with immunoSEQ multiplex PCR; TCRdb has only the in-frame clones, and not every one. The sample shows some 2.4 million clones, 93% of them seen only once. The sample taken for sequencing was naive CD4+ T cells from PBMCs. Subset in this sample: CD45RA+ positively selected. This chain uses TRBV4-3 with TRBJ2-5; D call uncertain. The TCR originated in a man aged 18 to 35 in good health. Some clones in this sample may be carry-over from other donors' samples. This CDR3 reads CASSQEWAFQETQYF. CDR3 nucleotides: TGCGCCAGCAGCCAAGAGTGGGCTTTCCAAGAGACCCAGTACTTC.